Sequencing of this T cell receptor beta chain was carried out in a study of blood T cell repertoires in COVID-19. Study overall: Samples representing acute and convalescent COVID-19 were sourced from the United States, Italy and Spain. The cDNA or gDNA used as material had been derived from T cells, B-cell-depleted T cells, or PBMCs.

As handled by the study authors: Amplification of reference gene primers provided the estimated nucleated cell counts. The method was immunoSEQ multiplex PCR; TCRdb's version includes in-frame clones alone and lacks a portion of them. D and trimming come from the DNA, and the V and J calls and clone size come from that table. The sample consists of about 130,000 clones, approximately 84% of them appearing once. There are 17 residues in the CDR3. Unmatched junction bases numbered 3, after V lost 4 bases and J lost 0 bases. The V gene's germline CDR1 is SGHDT and CDR2 YYEEEE. In this sample, this clone turned up once.

This clonotype was sampled from a human donor in a cohort sampled during active COVID-19. The chain has TRBV5-6 and TRBJ2-6; 11 bases line up with TRBD1. Sequenced: peripheral blood. CDR3 DNA sequence: TGTGCCAGCAGCCCGGGACAGGGGGGCTCTGGGGCCAACGTCCTGACTTTC. Translating it yields CASSPGQGGSGANVLTF.